This note documents a single TCR beta chain sequence. The assay was immunoSEQ multiplex PCR, and TCRdb's table has in-frame clones only and misses some. Of some 67,000 clones in the sample, around 92% were seen once. This sample stems from a study of control samples from healthy donors and cancer patients. The CDR3 sequence is 22 residues long. Sequenced: PBMCs. The genes are TRBV21-1 and TRBJ1-4; the table calls TRBD1, which could not be checked here. TRBV21-1 is reported as a pseudogene. This clonotype was sampled from a man aged 55-75 years with lung cancer. CDR3 sequence: CASSNEKKIQGATVPTNEKLFF. CDR3 in DNA: TGTGCCAGCAGCAACGAAAAAAAAATACAGGGGGCGACGGTGCCAACTAATGAAAAACTGTTTTTT.